The rows below give T cell receptor beta chains drawn from one sample of a study of early T cells in non-severe SARS-CoV-2 infection. MiXCR, applied by TCRdb to the 5' RACE reads, yields one record per CDR3 protein. The sample holds around 35,000 distinct CDR3 sequences, roughly 5.7% seen once. Sequencing was performed on whole blood. The receptor source for this set is an adult who was a healthcare worker with PCR-confirmed SARS-CoV-2 infection or an uninfected control (not recorded which). Each CDR3 is given with its conserved first and last residue. The D gene is left open where the match is weak. Not all rows give a size; the values are once, few, many and, for expanded clones, a class.

v_call: TRBV10-2
clone_size: many
j_call: TRBJ2-5
d_call: NA
cdr3_aa: CASSSERQETQYF
cdr3_nt: TGCGCCAGCAGCTCAGAGCGGCAAGAGACCCAGTACTTC

v_call: TRBV11-2
clone_size: few
j_call: TRBJ1-6
d_call: NA
cdr3_aa: CASSFRTPSRGSPLHF
cdr3_nt: TGTGCCAGCAGCTTTAGGACTCCTTCAAGAGGGTCACCCCTCCACTTT

v_call: TRBV20-1
clone_size: NA
j_call: TRBJ1-1
d_call: NA
cdr3_aa: CSARTDLNTEAFF
cdr3_nt: TGCAGTGCTAGAACAGATTTGAACACTGAAGCTTTCTTT

v_call: TRBV7-9
clone_size: many
j_call: TRBJ1-3
d_call: NA
cdr3_aa: CASLLSTGNTIYF
cdr3_nt: TGTGCCAGCCTGCTGTCGACAGGAAACACCATATATTTT

v_call: TRBV19
clone_size: NA
j_call: TRBJ1-5
d_call: TRBD1
cdr3_aa: CASSHAVGDREWYSNQPQHF
cdr3_nt: TGTGCCAGTAGCCATGCCGTGGGGGACAGAGAATGGTATAGCAATCAGCCCCAGCATTTT

v_call: TRBV7-9
clone_size: few
j_call: TRBJ2-1
d_call: NA
cdr3_aa: CASSRIGRNNEQFF
cdr3_nt: TGTGCCAGCAGCCGGATCGGGCGAAACAATGAGCAGTTCTTC

v_call: TRBV7-7
clone_size: NA
j_call: TRBJ2-7
d_call: NA
cdr3_aa: CASSLRRGDEQYF
cdr3_nt: TGTGCCAGCAGCCTCAGGAGGGGTGACGAGCAGTACTTC

v_call: TRBV20-1
clone_size: many
j_call: TRBJ2-4
d_call: NA
cdr3_aa: CSARGASGKDIQYF
cdr3_nt: TGCAGTGCTAGGGGGGCTAGCGGTAAAGACATTCAGTACTTC

v_call: TRBV10-3
clone_size: many
j_call: TRBJ2-7
d_call: TRBD2
cdr3_aa: CAISEKRGDVEYF
cdr3_nt: TGTGCCATCAGTGAGAAGCGGGGGGACGTGGAGTACTTC

v_call: TRBV19
clone_size: many
j_call: TRBJ1-5
d_call: NA
cdr3_aa: CASSPVTGSRNQPQHF
cdr3_nt: TGTGCCAGTAGCCCTGTTACAGGGTCGCGCAATCAGCCCCAGCATTTT

v_call: TRBV29-1
clone_size: NA
j_call: TRBJ2-1
d_call: NA
cdr3_aa: CSVAHWNEQFF
cdr3_nt: TGCAGCGTCGCCCATTGGAATGAGCAGTTCTTC

v_call: TRBV12-3/TRBV12-4
clone_size: few
j_call: TRBJ1-2
d_call: NA
cdr3_aa: CASTVDGAPLLNYGYTF
cdr3_nt: TGTGCCAGCACCGTAGATGGGGCCCCTTTGCTTAACTATGGCTACACCTTC

v_call: TRBV3-1
clone_size: NA
j_call: TRBJ1-2
d_call: NA
cdr3_aa: CASSPSGAGARNYGYTF
cdr3_nt: TGTGCCAGCAGCCCTTCGGGGGCAGGGGCGCGGAACTATGGCTACACCTTC

v_call: TRBV28
clone_size: NA
j_call: TRBJ1-5
d_call: NA
cdr3_aa: CASSLLGGRDNQPQHF
cdr3_nt: TGTGCCAGCAGTTTATTGGGCGGACGGGACAATCAGCCCCAGCATTTT

v_call: TRBV11-3
clone_size: many
j_call: TRBJ2-2
d_call: NA
cdr3_aa: CASSLGLNSDYTGELFF
cdr3_nt: TGTGCCAGCAGCTTAGGGTTGAATAGCGACTACACCGGGGAGCTGTTTTTT

v_call: TRBV7-9
clone_size: many
j_call: TRBJ2-1
d_call: NA
cdr3_aa: CASSRDTNLGFYNEQFF
cdr3_nt: TGTGCCAGCAGTAGAGACACAAACCTAGGGTTCTACAATGAGCAGTTCTTC

v_call: TRBV2
clone_size: few
j_call: TRBJ2-2
d_call: TRBD1
cdr3_aa: CAGNAQGANTGELFF
cdr3_nt: TGTGCCGGAAATGCACAGGGGGCGAACACCGGGGAGCTGTTTTTT

v_call: TRBV11-2
clone_size: many
j_call: TRBJ2-6
d_call: NA
cdr3_aa: CASSSDFSGANVLTF
cdr3_nt: TGTGCCAGCAGCTCTGACTTCTCTGGGGCCAACGTCCTGACTTTC

v_call: TRBV2
clone_size: NA
j_call: TRBJ2-1
d_call: NA
cdr3_aa: CASRLPYYNEQFF
cdr3_nt: TGTGCCAGCCGGTTGCCCTACTACAATGAGCAGTTCTTC

v_call: TRBV20-1
clone_size: few
j_call: TRBJ2-2
d_call: NA
cdr3_aa: CSARDPLTSATGELFF
cdr3_nt: TGCAGTGCTAGAGATCCTTTGACCTCCGCCACCGGGGAGCTGTTTTTT

v_call: TRBV28
clone_size: few
j_call: TRBJ2-3
d_call: TRBD2
cdr3_aa: CAGGLDGTDTQYF
cdr3_nt: TGTGCCGGGGGACTAGATGGCACAGATACGCAGTATTTT

v_call: TRBV18
clone_size: few
j_call: TRBJ1-1
d_call: NA
cdr3_aa: CASSQTYEAFF
cdr3_nt: TGTGCCAGCTCCCAGACCTATGAAGCTTTCTTT

v_call: TRBV20-1
clone_size: many
j_call: TRBJ2-7
d_call: NA
cdr3_aa: CSARDFNEQYF
cdr3_nt: TGCAGTGCTAGAGACTTTAACGAGCAGTACTTC

v_call: TRBV7-2
clone_size: many
j_call: TRBJ2-7
d_call: TRBD2
cdr3_aa: CASSSSGGTYEQYF
cdr3_nt: TGTGCCAGCAGCTCTAGCGGGGGTACCTACGAGCAGTACTTC

v_call: TRBV11-2
clone_size: many
j_call: TRBJ2-1
d_call: NA
cdr3_aa: CASSSPQGRHNEQFF
cdr3_nt: TGTGCCAGCAGCTCACCGCAGGGGCGACACAATGAGCAGTTCTTC

v_call: TRBV28
clone_size: many
j_call: TRBJ2-2
d_call: TRBD2
cdr3_aa: CASSLDGLAGDTGELFF
cdr3_nt: TGTGCCAGCAGTTTAGATGGGCTAGCGGGAGACACCGGGGAGCTGTTTTTT

v_call: TRBV6-2/TRBV6-3
clone_size: many
j_call: TRBJ2-1
d_call: TRBD2
cdr3_aa: CASSDPSGRSPNEQFF
cdr3_nt: TGTGCCAGCAGTGACCCCAGCGGGAGGTCCCCCAATGAGCAGTTCTTC

v_call: TRBV2
clone_size: many
j_call: TRBJ2-3
d_call: TRBD1
cdr3_aa: CASRETGTGGHTQYF
cdr3_nt: TGTGCCAGCAGAGAAACCGGGACAGGGGGTCATACGCAGTATTTT

v_call: TRBV5-1
clone_size: many
j_call: TRBJ1-2
d_call: NA
cdr3_aa: CASSPARTTNYGYTF
cdr3_nt: TGCGCCAGCAGCCCGGCAAGAACGACTAACTATGGCTACACCTTC

v_call: TRBV28
clone_size: few
j_call: TRBJ2-2
d_call: NA
cdr3_aa: CASRALGLPTGELFF
cdr3_nt: TGTGCCAGCAGGGCATTAGGTTTACCCACCGGGGAGCTGTTTTTT

v_call: TRBV6-5
clone_size: NA
j_call: TRBJ2-3
d_call: TRBD1
cdr3_aa: CASRRGQANTQYF
cdr3_nt: TGTGCCAGCAGACGCGGACAGGCGAATACGCAGTATTTT

v_call: TRBV20-1
clone_size: many
j_call: TRBJ2-7
d_call: NA
cdr3_aa: CSAREPGFTTYEQYF
cdr3_nt: TGCAGTGCTAGAGAGCCGGGCTTTACTACCTACGAGCAGTACTTC

v_call: TRBV9
clone_size: many
j_call: TRBJ1-1
d_call: NA
cdr3_aa: CASSVESVPNTEAFF
cdr3_nt: TGTGCCAGCAGCGTAGAATCGGTACCGAACACTGAAGCTTTCTTT

v_call: TRBV27
clone_size: many
j_call: TRBJ1-1
d_call: NA
cdr3_aa: CASSRRNTEAFF
cdr3_nt: TGTGCCAGCAGTCGACGGAACACTGAAGCTTTCTTT

v_call: TRBV7-2
clone_size: NA
j_call: TRBJ1-4
d_call: NA
cdr3_aa: CASSFSAGHNEKLFF
cdr3_nt: TGTGCCAGCAGCTTTTCCGCAGGGCATAATGAAAAACTGTTTTTT

v_call: TRBV29-1
clone_size: many
j_call: TRBJ2-5
d_call: NA
cdr3_aa: CSVGRVAAQETQYF
cdr3_nt: TGCAGCGTTGGTAGGGTAGCCGCGCAAGAGACCCAGTACTTC

v_call: TRBV18
clone_size: NA
j_call: TRBJ1-6
d_call: NA
cdr3_aa: CASSPYRGHANSPLHF
cdr3_nt: TGTGCCAGCTCACCATATCGGGGACACGCAAATTCACCCCTCCACTTT

v_call: TRBV18
clone_size: many
j_call: TRBJ2-1
d_call: TRBD2
cdr3_aa: CASSTTSGRSNEQFF
cdr3_nt: TGTGCCAGCTCAACAACTAGCGGGAGATCAAATGAGCAGTTCTTC

v_call: TRBV19
clone_size: many
j_call: TRBJ1-2
d_call: NA
cdr3_aa: CASSTRGQTNYGYTF
cdr3_nt: TGTGCCAGTAGTACCAGAGGACAAACTAACTATGGCTACACCTTC

v_call: TRBV4-3
clone_size: many
j_call: TRBJ1-1
d_call: NA
cdr3_aa: CASSQDRAAEAFF
cdr3_nt: TGCGCCAGCAGCCAAGATAGGGCGGCTGAAGCTTTCTTT

v_call: TRBV24-1
clone_size: many
j_call: TRBJ2-2
d_call: NA
cdr3_aa: CATSGGTNTGELFF
cdr3_nt: TGTGCCACCAGTGGAGGTACTAACACCGGGGAGCTGTTTTTT

v_call: TRBV12-3/TRBV12-4
clone_size: few
j_call: TRBJ2-3
d_call: TRBD2
cdr3_aa: CASSFILAGDDTQYF
cdr3_nt: TGTGCCAGCAGTTTTATTCTAGCGGGAGATGATACGCAGTATTTT